This is a list of T cell receptor beta chains from one sample in a study of shared clonotypes between healthy human individuals. Only in-frame clones appear in the TCRdb table, and some are missing; sequencing was by immunoSEQ multiplex PCR. The sample contains over 400,000 clones, over 70% of which appear only once. Sequences were obtained from PBMCs. The receptors stem from a woman in her thirties or forties in good health. Some clones in this sample may be carry-over from other donors' samples. Each CDR3 is given with its conserved first and last residue. The order of the fields is D gene, V gene, clone size, J gene, CDR3 protein, CDR3 DNA. The D gene is left open where the match is weak. The size entry is marked missing in some rows and otherwise reads once, few, many or a size class.

d_call: NA; v_call: TRBV19; clone_size: NA; j_call: TRBJ1-2; cdr3_aa: CASSILGTLDGYTF; cdr3_nt: TGTGCCAGTAGTATCCTCGGGACTCTTGATGGCTACACCTTC
d_call: NA; v_call: TRBV5-1; clone_size: NA; j_call: TRBJ2-3; cdr3_aa: CASSRDTRDFTDTQYF; cdr3_nt: TGCGCCAGCAGCCGTGACACCCGGGACTTCACAGATACGCAGTATTTT
d_call: NA; v_call: TRBV28; clone_size: NA; j_call: TRBJ1-5; cdr3_aa: CASSITNQPQHF; cdr3_nt: TGTGCCAGCTCAATTACTAATCAGCCCCAGCATTTT
d_call: NA; v_call: TRBV5-1; clone_size: once; j_call: TRBJ2-6; cdr3_aa: CASSLETGANVLTF; cdr3_nt: TGCGCCAGCAGCTTGGAAACTGGGGCCAACGTCCTGACTTTC
d_call: NA; v_call: TRBV11-2; clone_size: NA; j_call: TRBJ2-3; cdr3_aa: CASSLDLGGATDTQYF; cdr3_nt: TGTGCCAGCAGCTTAGATCTAGGCGGGGCCACAGATACGCAGTATTTT
d_call: NA; v_call: TRBV13; clone_size: NA; j_call: TRBJ1-2; cdr3_aa: CASSLARNNYGYTF; cdr3_nt: TGTGCCAGCAGCTTAGCAAGAAATAACTATGGCTACACCTTC
d_call: TRBD1; v_call: TRBV2; clone_size: NA; j_call: TRBJ1-3; cdr3_aa: CASSGPGTGFSGNTIYF; cdr3_nt: TGTGCCAGCAGTGGACCCGGGACAGGATTCTCCGGAAACACCATATATTTT
d_call: NA; v_call: TRBV19; clone_size: few; j_call: TRBJ2-1; cdr3_aa: CASSPQGSRGNEQFF; cdr3_nt: TGTGCCAGTAGCCCCCAAGGGAGCCGGGGCAATGAGCAGTTCTTC
d_call: NA; v_call: TRBV7-2; clone_size: NA; j_call: TRBJ1-1; cdr3_aa: CASSLGRRGNTEAFF; cdr3_nt: TGTGCCAGCAGCTTAGGACGACGGGGGAACACTGAAGCTTTCTTT
d_call: NA; v_call: TRBV18; clone_size: NA; j_call: TRBJ1-5; cdr3_aa: CASSPGGTFNQPQHF; cdr3_nt: TGTGCCAGCTCACCAGGCGGGACCTTCAATCAGCCCCAGCATTTT
d_call: NA; v_call: TRBV5-8; clone_size: NA; j_call: TRBJ2-3; cdr3_aa: CASSLHDTQYF; cdr3_nt: TGTGCCAGCAGCCTACACGATACGCAGTATTTT
d_call: TRBD1; v_call: TRBV18; clone_size: NA; j_call: TRBJ1-3; cdr3_aa: CASSRDTQGTGNTIYF; cdr3_nt: TGTGCCAGCTCGCGGGACACACAGGGGACTGGAAACACCATATATTTT
d_call: NA; v_call: TRBV5-1; clone_size: NA; j_call: TRBJ1-1; cdr3_aa: CASSPGERNTEAFF; cdr3_nt: TGCGCCAGCAGCCCGGGGGAGCGGAACACTGAAGCTTTCTTT
d_call: TRBD1; v_call: TRBV7-2; clone_size: NA; j_call: TRBJ1-2; cdr3_aa: CASSLAVLQGRVGYTF; cdr3_nt: TGTGCCAGCAGCTTAGCCGTGTTACAGGGGAGGGTTGGCTACACCTTC
d_call: NA; v_call: TRBV7-9; clone_size: few; j_call: TRBJ2-7; cdr3_aa: CASSRRGYEQYF; cdr3_nt: TGTGCCAGCAGCCGCCGGGGGTACGAGCAGTACTTC
d_call: TRBD2; v_call: TRBV9; clone_size: many; j_call: TRBJ2-1; cdr3_aa: CASSVEGGRGNEQFF; cdr3_nt: TGTGCCAGCAGCGTAGAGGGCGGGAGGGGAAATGAGCAGTTCTTC
d_call: TRBD2; v_call: TRBV11-1; clone_size: NA; j_call: TRBJ2-7; cdr3_aa: CASSGGTSGYEQYF; cdr3_nt: TGTGCCAGCAGCGGAGGGACTAGCGGCTACGAGCAGTACTTC
d_call: TRBD1; v_call: TRBV30; clone_size: NA; j_call: TRBJ2-7; cdr3_aa: CAWTIRDRGYEQYF; cdr3_nt: TGTGCCTGGACCATCCGGGACAGGGGCTACGAGCAGTACTTC